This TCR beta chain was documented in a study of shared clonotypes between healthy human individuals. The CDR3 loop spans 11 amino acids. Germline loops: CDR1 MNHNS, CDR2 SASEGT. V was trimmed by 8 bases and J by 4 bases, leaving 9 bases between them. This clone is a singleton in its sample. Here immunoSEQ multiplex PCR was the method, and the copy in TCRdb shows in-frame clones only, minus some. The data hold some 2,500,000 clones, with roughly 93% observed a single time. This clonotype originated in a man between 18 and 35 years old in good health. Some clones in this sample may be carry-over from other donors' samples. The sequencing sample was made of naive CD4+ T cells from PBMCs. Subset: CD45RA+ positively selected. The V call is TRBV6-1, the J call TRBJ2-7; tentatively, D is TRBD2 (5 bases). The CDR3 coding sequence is TGTGCCAGCCTCGGACTTTACGAGCAGTACTTC. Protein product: CASLGLYEQYF.